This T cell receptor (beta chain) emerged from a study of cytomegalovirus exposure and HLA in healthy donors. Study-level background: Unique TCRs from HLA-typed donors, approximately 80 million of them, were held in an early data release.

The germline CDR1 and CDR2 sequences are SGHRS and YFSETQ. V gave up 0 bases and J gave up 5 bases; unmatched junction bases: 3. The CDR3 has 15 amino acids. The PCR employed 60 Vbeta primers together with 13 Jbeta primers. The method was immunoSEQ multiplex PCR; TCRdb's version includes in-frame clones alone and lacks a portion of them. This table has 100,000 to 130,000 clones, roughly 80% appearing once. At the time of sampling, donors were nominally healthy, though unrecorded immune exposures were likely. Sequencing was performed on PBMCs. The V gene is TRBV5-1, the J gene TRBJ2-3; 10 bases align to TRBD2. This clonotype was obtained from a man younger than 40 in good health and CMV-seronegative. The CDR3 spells CASSLASGGGDTQYF. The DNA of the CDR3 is TGCGCCAGCAGCTTGGCCAGCGGGGGGGGAGATACGCAGTATTTT. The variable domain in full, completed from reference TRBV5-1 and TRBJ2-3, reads KAGVTQTPRYLIKTRGQQVTLSCSPISGHRSVSWYQQTPGQGLQFLFEYFSETQRNKGNFPGRFSGRQFSNSRSEMNVSTLELGDSALYLCASSLASGGGDTQYFGPGTRLTVL.